This T cell receptor (beta chain) was sequenced for a study of regulatory T cells in long-lasting Graves disease. Study-wide points: Persistent Graves' patients possessed reduced TCR diversity relative to recently diagnosed ones.

Sample time point: newly diagnosed GD, antithyroid drugs for less than 3 months. The TCR library was made from RNA extracted from PBMCs. EDTA tubes received 7.5 to 9 milliliters of collected peripheral blood. This clonotype was seen many times. Its target is not known. Building the TCR beta libraries relied on iRepertoire HTBI primers, and CDR3 regions underwent Arm-PCR. TCRdb re-derived calls from the multiplex PCR reads in MiXCR, one entry per CDR3 protein. Of a few hundred thousand distinct CDR3 sequences listed, about 11% were seen once; the top ten hold approximately 17%. Trimming took 4 bases from V and 0 from J, leaving 9 bases between them. CDR1 and CDR2 (germline): SEHNR, FQNEAQ (reference sequence). This CDR3 has 14 amino acids. Separately, the same data were catalogued under a study of T cells in Graves' hyperthyroidism and ophthalmopathy. That paper adds: No progression to ophthalmopathy during 18 months of follow-up defined stable disease.

This clonotype originated in a woman aged 18-29 years with Graves disease. The genes are TRBV7-9 and TRBJ1-1; possible D gene TRBD1, 6 bases. The material sequenced was peripheral blood mononuclear cells (PBMCs), taken at new diagnosis, from a patient treated with antithyroid drugs. CDR3 nucleotides: TGTGCCAGCAGCTCACCAGGGGTGAACACTGAAGCTTTCTTT. This gives the protein CASSSPGVNTEAFF.